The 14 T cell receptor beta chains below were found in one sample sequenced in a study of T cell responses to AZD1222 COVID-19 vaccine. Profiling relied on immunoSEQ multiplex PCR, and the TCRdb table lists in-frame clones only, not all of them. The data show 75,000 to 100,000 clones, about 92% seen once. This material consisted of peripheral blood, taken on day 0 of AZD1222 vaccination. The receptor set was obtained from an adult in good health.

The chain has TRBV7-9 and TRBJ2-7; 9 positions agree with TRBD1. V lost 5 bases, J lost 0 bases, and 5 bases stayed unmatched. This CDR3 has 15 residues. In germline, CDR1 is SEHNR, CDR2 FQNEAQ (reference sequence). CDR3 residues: CASSRQGESSYEQYF. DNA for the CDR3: TGTGCCAGCAGCAGACAGGGGGAAAGCTCCTACGAGCAGTACTTC.

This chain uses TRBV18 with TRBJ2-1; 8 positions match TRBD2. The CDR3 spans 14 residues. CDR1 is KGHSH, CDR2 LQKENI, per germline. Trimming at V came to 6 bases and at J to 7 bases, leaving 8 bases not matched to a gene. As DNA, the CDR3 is TGTGCCAGCTCGGGACTAGGGGATTGGAATGAGCAGTTCTTC. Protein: CASSGLGDWNEQFF.

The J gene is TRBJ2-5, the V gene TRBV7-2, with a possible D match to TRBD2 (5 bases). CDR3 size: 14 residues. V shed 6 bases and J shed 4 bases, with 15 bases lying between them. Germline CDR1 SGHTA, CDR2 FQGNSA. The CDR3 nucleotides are TGTGCCAGCAGAGCTACTAGATCGGTAGAGACCCAGTACTTC. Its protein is CASRATRSVETQYF.

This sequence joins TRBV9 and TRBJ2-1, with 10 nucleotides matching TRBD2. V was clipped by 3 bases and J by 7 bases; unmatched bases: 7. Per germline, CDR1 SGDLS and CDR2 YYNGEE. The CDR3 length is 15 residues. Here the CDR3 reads CASSALAGVRNEQFF. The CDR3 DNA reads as TGTGCCAGCAGCGCCCTAGCGGGAGTAAGGAATGAGCAGTTCTTC.

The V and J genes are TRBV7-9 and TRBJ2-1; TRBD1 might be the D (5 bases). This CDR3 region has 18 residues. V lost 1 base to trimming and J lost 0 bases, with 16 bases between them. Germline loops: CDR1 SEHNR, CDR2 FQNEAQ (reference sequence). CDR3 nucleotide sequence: TGTGCCAGCAGCTTAGTCCGCTCAGGGCCGAGCTCCTACAATGAGCAGTTCTTC. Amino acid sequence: CASSLVRSGPSSYNEQFF.

The CDR3 sequence is CASSPTSGHYNSPLHF. The CDR3 DNA sequence: TGTGCCAGCTCACCTACCTCGGGACACTATAATTCACCCCTCCACTTT. V and J are TRBV18 and TRBJ1-6; D might be TRBD1 (6 bases). Germline assignment: CDR1 KGHSH and CDR2 LQKENI. V lost 3 bases and J 3 bases, leaving 12 bases between the germline ends. This CDR3 is built from 16 residues.

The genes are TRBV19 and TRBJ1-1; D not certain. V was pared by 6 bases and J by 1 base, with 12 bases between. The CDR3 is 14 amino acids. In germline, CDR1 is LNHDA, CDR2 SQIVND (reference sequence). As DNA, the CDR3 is TGTGCCAGTAGACGAACAGCTAGGAACACTGAAGCTTTCTTT. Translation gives CASRRTARNTEAFF.

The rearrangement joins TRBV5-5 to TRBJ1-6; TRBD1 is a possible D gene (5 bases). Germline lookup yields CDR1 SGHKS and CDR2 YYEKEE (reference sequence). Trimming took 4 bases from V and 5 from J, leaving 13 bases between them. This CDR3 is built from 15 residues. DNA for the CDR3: TGTGCCAGCAGCCCCCGGGACGGAAATAATTCACCCCTCCACTTT. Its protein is CASSPRDGNNSPLHF.

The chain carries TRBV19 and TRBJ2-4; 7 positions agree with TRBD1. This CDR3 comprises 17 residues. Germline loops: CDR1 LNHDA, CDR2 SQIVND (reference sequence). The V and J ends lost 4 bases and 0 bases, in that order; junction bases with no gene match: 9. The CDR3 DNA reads TGTGCCAGTAGTAAGACAGGGAACAATCTAGCCAAAAACATTCAGTACTTC. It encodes CASSKTGNNLAKNIQYF.

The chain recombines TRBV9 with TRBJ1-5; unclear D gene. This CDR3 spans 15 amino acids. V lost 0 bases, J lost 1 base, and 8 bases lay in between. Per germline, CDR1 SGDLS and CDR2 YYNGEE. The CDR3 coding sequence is TGTGCCAGCAGCGTAGATGGTCGGAGCAATCAGCCCCAGCATTTT. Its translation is CASSVDGRSNQPQHF.

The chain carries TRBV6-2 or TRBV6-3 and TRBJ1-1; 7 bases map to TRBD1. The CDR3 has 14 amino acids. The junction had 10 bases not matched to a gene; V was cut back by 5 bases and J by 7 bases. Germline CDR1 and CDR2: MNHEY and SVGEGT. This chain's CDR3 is CASSPDWTGGEAFF. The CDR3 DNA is TGTGCCAGCAGTCCCGACTGGACAGGCGGTGAAGCTTTCTTT.

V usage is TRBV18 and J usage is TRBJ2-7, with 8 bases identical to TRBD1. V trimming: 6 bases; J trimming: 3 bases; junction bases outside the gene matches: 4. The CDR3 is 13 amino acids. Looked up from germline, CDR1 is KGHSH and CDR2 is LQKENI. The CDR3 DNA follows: TGTGCCAGCTCGGGACAGGAGAACTACGAGCAGTACTTC. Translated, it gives CASSGQENYEQYF.

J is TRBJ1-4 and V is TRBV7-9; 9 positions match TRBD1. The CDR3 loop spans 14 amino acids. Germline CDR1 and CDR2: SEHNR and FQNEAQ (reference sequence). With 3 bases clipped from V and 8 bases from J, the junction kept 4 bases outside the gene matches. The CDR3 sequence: CASSLGQGVEKLFF. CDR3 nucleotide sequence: TGTGCCAGCAGCTTGGGACAGGGTGTGGAAAAACTGTTTTTT.

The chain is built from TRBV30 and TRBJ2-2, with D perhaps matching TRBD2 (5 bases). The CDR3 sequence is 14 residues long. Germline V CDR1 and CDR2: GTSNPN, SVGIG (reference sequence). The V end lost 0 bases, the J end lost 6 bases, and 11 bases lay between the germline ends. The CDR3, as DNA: TGTGCCTGGAGTGTCTCGGGGATTTCCGGGGAGCTGTTTTTT. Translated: CAWSVSGISGELFF.